These T cell receptor beta chains were read from a single sample in a study of blood T cell repertoires in COVID-19. Data came from immunoSEQ multiplex PCR; TCRdb stores just in-frame clones and leaves some out. The table includes a few hundred thousand clones, around 87% detected once. The sample was PBMCs or T cells enriched from blood (not recorded which). Receptors originate from a woman aged 40 to 50 who had recovered from COVID-19. CDR3s include the opening cysteine and the closing phenylalanine or tryptophan. Each record gives: CDR3 length, J gene, D gene, clone size, V gene, CDR3 protein, CDR3 DNA. The D gene is left open where the match is weak. Not all rows give a size; the values are once, few, many and, for expanded clones, a class.

>15|TRBJ2-5|TRBD2|-|TRBV12-5
CASGLGTSGQETQYF
TGTGCTAGTGGCTTGGGGACTAGCGGACAAGAGACCCAGTACTTC
>14|TRBJ2-7|-|-|TRBV9
CASSVGGQPYEQYF
TGTGCCAGCAGCGTAGGGGGGCAGCCCTACGAGCAGTACTTC
>14|TRBJ1-2|-|-|TRBV6-5
CASSYLGRNYGYTF
TGTGCCAGCAGTTACCTGGGCCGTAACTATGGCTACACCTTC
>16|TRBJ1-3|-|-|TRBV18
CASSPPSYGSGHTIYF
TGTGCCAGCTCACCACCGAGTTACGGTTCTGGTCACACCATATATTTT
>16|TRBJ2-7|TRBD2|-|TRBV7-2
CASSLSLAGAAYEQYF
TGTGCCAGCAGCTTATCCCTAGCGGGAGCTGCCTACGAGCAGTACTTC
>15|TRBJ1-2|-|-|TRBV4-2
CASSHRTPTNYGYTF
TGTGCCAGCAGCCACCGGACACCCACTAACTATGGCTACACCTTC
>14|TRBJ1-5|-|-|TRBV7-8
CASSLRVSNQPQHF
TGTGCCAGCAGCCTCAGGGTGAGCAATCAGCCCCAGCATTTT
>16|TRBJ2-3|TRBD1|-|TRBV19
CASSNPDRGRGDTQYF
TGTGCCAGTAGTAATCCGGACAGGGGGCGCGGGGATACGCAGTATTTT
>21|TRBJ2-1|-|once|TRBV4-2
CASSQDRLSGRAASSYNEQFF
TGTGCCAGCAGCCAAGATAGATTATCGGGAAGAGCCGCTAGCTCCTACAATGAGCAGTTCTTC
>14|TRBJ1-2|TRBD1|-|TRBV13
CASSRGTEEDGYTF
TGTGCCAGCAGCCGTGGGACAGAAGAAGATGGCTACACCTTC
>16|TRBJ1-1|-|-|TRBV7-9
CASSFPARTPNTEAFF
TGTGCCAGCAGCTTTCCGGCCCGGACACCGAACACTGAAGCTTTCTTT
>16|TRBJ1-5|-|few|TRBV10-3
CAISEVGPLTNQPQHF
TGTGCCATCAGTGAGGTGGGGCCGCTTACTAATCAGCCCCAGCATTTT
>14|TRBJ2-1|-|-|TRBV19
CASSIGGSYNEQFF
TGTGCCAGTAGTATCGGGGGCTCCTACAATGAGCAGTTCTTC
>14|TRBJ2-7|TRBD1|few|TRBV9
CASSPSDRDYEQYF
TGTGCCAGCAGCCCCAGTGACAGGGACTACGAGCAGTACTTC
>14|TRBJ1-1|-|once|TRBV29-1
CSVRTLGANTEAFF
TGCAGCGTGCGCACGTTAGGGGCGAACACTGAAGCTTTCTTT
>12|TRBJ2-1|-|-|TRBV4-3
CASSQRRGEQFF
TGCGCCAGCAGCCAACGGAGAGGTGAGCAGTTCTTC
>14|TRBJ1-2|TRBD1|-|TRBV4-1
CASSQEGTGTGYTF
TGCGCCAGCAGCCAAGAGGGGACAGGGACTGGCTACACCTTC
>15|TRBJ1-2|TRBD1|-|TRBV6-2/TRBV6-3
CASSFRDRNYYGYTF
TGTGCCAGCAGTTTCCGGGACAGAAACTACTATGGCTACACCTTC